Listed here is a single T cell receptor beta chain. Its antigen is as yet unknown. TCRdb keeps only in-frame clones here, not all; method: immunoSEQ multiplex PCR. Of approximately 97,000 clones in the sample, roughly 84% were seen once. The data originate from a study of T cell responses to AZD1222 COVID-19 vaccine. Notes on the study in general: Donors, mostly white British, included more females; clonal diversity was possibly underestimated.

Germline CDR1 and CDR2: SGHNT and YYREEE (reference sequence). The CDR3 spans 15 residues. The ends were cut back, 0 bases at V and 4 bases at J, with 10 bases in the middle. This receptor was identified in an adult in good health. This chain joins TRBV5-4 and TRBJ2-2, with D unresolved. This sample comprised peripheral blood, obtained on day 0 of AZD1222 vaccination. CDR3 coding DNA: TGTGCCAGCAGCTTGGCCAACCGGGTCACCGGGGAGCTGTTTTTT. Its protein product is CASSLANRVTGELFF.